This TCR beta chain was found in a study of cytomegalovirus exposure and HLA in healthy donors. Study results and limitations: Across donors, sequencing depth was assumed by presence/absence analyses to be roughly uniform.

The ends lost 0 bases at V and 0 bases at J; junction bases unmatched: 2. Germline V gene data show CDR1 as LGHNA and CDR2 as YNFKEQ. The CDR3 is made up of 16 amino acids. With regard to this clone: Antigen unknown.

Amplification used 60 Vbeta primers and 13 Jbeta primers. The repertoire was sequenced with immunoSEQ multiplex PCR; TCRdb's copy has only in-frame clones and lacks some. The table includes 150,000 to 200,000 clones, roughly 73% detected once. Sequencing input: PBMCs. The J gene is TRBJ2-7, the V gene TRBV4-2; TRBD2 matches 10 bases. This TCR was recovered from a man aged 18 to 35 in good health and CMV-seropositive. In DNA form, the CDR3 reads TGTGCCAGCAGCCAAGAAGGGACTAGCGCCTCCTACGAGCAGTACTTC. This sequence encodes CASSQEGTSASYEQYF.